This section outlines one T cell receptor (beta chain) sequence together with its context. The antigen remains undetermined. This specimen comes from a study of shared clonotypes between healthy human individuals. General study findings and limits: Generation probability values for non-shared clonotypes were lower than those for clonotypes shared by all four donors. Blood was the only sampled material, and tissue repertoires likely differ.

V dropped 4 bases and J dropped 2; count of bases not matched to a gene: 8. Looked up from germline, CDR1 is MRHNA and CDR2 is SNTAGT. This CDR3 has 16 residues. Nashville, Tennessee was home to all donors, who were Caucasian adults. Libraries were prepared by immunoSEQ multiplex PCR; TCRdb keeps only in-frame clonotypes and omits some of them. The sample records approximately 640,000 clones, roughly 87% being singletons. Specimen: memory CD8+ T cells from PBMCs. Subset here: CD45RO+ cells pooled with CCR7-negative TemRA cells. The TCR was taken from a man aged 18 to 35 in good health. Some clones in this sample may be carry-over from other donors' samples. This rearrangement joins TRBV6-4 to TRBJ1-3, with 7 bases lining up with TRBD1. CDR3 nucleotide sequence: TGTGCCAGCAGTGTCGTACAGGGGCAAGCTGGAAACACCATATATTTT. Its protein is CASSVVQGQAGNTIYF.